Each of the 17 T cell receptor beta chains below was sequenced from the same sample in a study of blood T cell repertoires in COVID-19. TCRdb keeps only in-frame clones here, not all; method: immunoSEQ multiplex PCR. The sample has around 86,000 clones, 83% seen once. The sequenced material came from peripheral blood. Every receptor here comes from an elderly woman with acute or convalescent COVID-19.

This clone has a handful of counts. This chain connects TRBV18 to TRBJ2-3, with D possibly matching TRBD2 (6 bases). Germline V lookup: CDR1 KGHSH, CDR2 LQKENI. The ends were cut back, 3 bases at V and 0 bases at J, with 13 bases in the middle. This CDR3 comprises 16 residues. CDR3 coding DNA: TGTGCCAGCTCACCCAACTCGGGGACTAGCACAGATACGCAGTATTTT. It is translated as CASSPNSGTSTDTQYF.

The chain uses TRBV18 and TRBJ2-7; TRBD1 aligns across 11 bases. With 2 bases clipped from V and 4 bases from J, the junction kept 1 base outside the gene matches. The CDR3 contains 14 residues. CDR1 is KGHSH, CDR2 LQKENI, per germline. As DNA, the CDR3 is TGTGCCAGCTCACCAGGGACAGGGGGGTACGAGCAGTACTTC. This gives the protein CASSPGTGGYEQYF.

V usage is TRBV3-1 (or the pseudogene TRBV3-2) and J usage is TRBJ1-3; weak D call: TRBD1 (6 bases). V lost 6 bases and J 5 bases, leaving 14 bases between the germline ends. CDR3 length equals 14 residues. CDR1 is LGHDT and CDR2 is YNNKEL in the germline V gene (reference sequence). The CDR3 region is CASRVQGPRNTIYF. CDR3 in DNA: TGTGCCAGCAGGGTACAGGGTCCAAGAAACACCATATATTTT.

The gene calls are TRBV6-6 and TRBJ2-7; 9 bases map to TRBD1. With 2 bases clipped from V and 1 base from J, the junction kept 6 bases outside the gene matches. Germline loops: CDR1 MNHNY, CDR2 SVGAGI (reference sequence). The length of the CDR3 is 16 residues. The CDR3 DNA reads TGTGCCAGCAGTTACCCACAACAGGGGGCTTCCTACGAGCAGTACTTC. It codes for CASSYPQQGASYEQYF.

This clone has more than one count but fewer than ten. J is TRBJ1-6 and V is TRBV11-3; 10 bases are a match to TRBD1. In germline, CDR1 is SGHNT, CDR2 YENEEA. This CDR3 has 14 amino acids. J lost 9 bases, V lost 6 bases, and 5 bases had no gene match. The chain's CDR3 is CASSKTGGSSPLHF. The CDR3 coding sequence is TGTGCCAGCAGTAAGACAGGGGGCAGTTCACCCCTCCACTTT.

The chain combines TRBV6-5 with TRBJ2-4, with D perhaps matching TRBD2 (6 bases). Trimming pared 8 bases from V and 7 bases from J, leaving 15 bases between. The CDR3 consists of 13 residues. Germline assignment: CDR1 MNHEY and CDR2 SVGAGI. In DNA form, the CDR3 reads TGTGCCAGCGGAAGCCGGGAGCCGAACATTCAGTACTTC. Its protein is CASGSREPNIQYF.

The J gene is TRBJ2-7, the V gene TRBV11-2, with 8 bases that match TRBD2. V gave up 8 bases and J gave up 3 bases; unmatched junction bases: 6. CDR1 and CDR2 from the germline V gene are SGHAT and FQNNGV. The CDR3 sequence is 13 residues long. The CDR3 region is CASPTSVDYEQYF. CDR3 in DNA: TGTGCCAGCCCGACTAGCGTGGACTACGAGCAGTACTTC.

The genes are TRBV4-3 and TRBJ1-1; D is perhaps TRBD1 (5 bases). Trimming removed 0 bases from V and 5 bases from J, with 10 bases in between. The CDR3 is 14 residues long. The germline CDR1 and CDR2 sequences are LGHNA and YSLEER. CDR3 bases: TGCGCCAGCAGCCAAGAGGGGGGAGGGACTGAAGCTTTCTTT. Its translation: CASSQEGGGTEAFF.

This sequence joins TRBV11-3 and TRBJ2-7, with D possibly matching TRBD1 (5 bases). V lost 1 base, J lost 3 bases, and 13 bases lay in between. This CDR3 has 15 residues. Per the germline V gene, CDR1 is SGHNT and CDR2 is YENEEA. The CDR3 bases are TGTGCCAGCAGCTTAGCTTACAGGAAAATCTACGAGCAGTACTTC. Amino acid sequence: CASSLAYRKIYEQYF.

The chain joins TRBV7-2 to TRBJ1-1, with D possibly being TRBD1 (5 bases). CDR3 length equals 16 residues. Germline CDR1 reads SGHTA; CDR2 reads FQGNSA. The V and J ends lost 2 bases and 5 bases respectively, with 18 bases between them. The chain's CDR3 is CASSLRRGGAKTEAFF. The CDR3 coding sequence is TGTGCCAGCAGCTTAAGAAGGGGCGGTGCGAAAACTGAAGCTTTCTTT.

The chain's CDR3 is CASRAVWAGETQYF. CDR3 bases: TGTGCCAGCAGGGCCGTGTGGGCAGGAGAGACCCAGTACTTC. V usage is TRBV27 and J usage is TRBJ2-5, with D unclear. The CDR3 contains 14 residues. The V gene lost 6 bases and the J gene lost 4 bases, with 15 bases spanning the gap. Germline V gene lookup returns CDR1 MNHEY and CDR2 SMNVEV (reference sequence).

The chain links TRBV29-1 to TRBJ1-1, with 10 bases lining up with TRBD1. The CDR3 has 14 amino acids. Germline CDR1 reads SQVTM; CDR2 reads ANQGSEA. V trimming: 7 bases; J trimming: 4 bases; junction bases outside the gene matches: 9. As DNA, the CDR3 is TGCAGCGCACAAACCGGGACAGGGGTCACTGAAGCTTTCTTT. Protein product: CSAQTGTGVTEAFF.

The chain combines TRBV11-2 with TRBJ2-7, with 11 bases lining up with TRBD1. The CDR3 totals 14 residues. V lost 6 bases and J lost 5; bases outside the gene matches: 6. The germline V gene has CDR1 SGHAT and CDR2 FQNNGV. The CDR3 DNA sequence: TGTGCCAGCAGATCGGACAGGGGGCTCCACGAGCAGTACTTC. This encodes CASRSDRGLHEQYF.

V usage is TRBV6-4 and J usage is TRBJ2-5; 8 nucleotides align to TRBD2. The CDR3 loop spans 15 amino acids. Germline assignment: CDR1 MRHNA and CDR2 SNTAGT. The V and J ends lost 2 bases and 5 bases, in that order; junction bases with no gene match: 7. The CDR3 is CASSDPGGGEETQYF. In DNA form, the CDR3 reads TGTGCCAGCAGTGACCCGGGAGGGGGGGAGGAGACCCAGTACTTC.

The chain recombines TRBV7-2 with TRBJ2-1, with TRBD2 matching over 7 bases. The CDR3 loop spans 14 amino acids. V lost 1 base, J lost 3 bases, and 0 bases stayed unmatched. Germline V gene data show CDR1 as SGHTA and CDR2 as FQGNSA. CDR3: CASSLGDYYNEQFF. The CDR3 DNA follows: TGTGCCAGCAGCTTAGGGGACTACTACAATGAGCAGTTCTTC.

The CDR3 here is CATSDFERDTGELFF. CDR3 coding DNA: TGTGCCACCAGTGATTTCGAGCGGGACACCGGGGAGCTGTTTTTT. This chain joins TRBV24-1 and TRBJ2-2, with D maybe TRBD2 (6 bases). CDR1 is KGHDR, CDR2 SFDVKD, per germline. The CDR3 length is 15 residues. V lost 1 base and J 3 bases, leaving 8 bases between the germline ends.

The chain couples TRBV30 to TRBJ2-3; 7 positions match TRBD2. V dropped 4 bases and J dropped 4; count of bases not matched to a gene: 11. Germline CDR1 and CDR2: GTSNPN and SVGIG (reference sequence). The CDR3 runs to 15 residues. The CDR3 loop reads CAWMGTGGGSDTQYF. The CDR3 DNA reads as TGTGCCTGGATGGGGACCGGCGGGGGATCAGATACGCAGTATTTT.